Listed here are 30 T cell receptor beta chains from one sample, sequenced in a study of blood T cell repertoires in COVID-19. Only in-frame clones appear in the TCRdb table, and some are missing; sequencing was by immunoSEQ multiplex PCR. Of around 140,000 clones in the sample, 75% to 85% were seen once. Sequenced material: peripheral blood. Every receptor here comes from a man aged 65-85 years who had recovered from COVID-19.

The V call is TRBV19, the J call TRBJ2-7; 8 bases fit TRBD1. This CDR3 has 13 residues. Trimming cost V 7 bases and J 2 bases; bases outside gene matches: 4. CDR1 and CDR2 from the germline V gene are LNHDA and SQIVND (reference sequence). The CDR3 reads CASKPDRAYEQYF. The CDR3 region has the DNA TGTGCCAGTAAACCGGACAGGGCCTACGAGCAGTACTTC.

This clone has more than one count but fewer than ten. The rearrangement links TRBV9 to TRBJ1-1; D may be TRBD1 (6 bases). Germline V lookup: CDR1 SGDLS, CDR2 YYNGEE. Deletions cut 4 bases from V and 4 bases from J, with 14 bases between. The CDR3 runs to 14 residues. This CDR3 reads CASSQGGGFTEAFF. CDR3 coding DNA: TGTGCCAGCAGCCAAGGCGGGGGCTTCACTGAAGCTTTCTTT.

The J gene is TRBJ2-3, the V gene TRBV7-9, with D possibly matching TRBD2 (6 bases). V lost 5 bases and J lost 0, with 12 bases in between. CDR3 length equals 15 residues. Germline CDR1 reads SEHNR; CDR2 reads FQNEAQ (reference sequence). Written as DNA, the CDR3 is TGTGCCAGCAGCCGGTACGGGGGTAGCACAGATACGCAGTATTTT. Its translation: CASSRYGGSTDTQYF.

This clone showed up just a few times. The chain couples TRBV11-2 to TRBJ1-1; D ambiguous. The CDR3 extends over 13 amino acids. V lost 0 bases and J 8 bases, leaving 10 bases between the germline ends. Germline loops: CDR1 SGHAT, CDR2 FQNNGV. The CDR3 DNA sequence: TGTGCCAGCAGCTTAGATGTAGATATGGAAGCTTTCTTT. Protein sequence: CASSLDVDMEAFF.

This clone was picked up many times. This sequence joins TRBV21-1 and TRBJ2-7; the listed D gene, TRBD2, was not tested against the DNA. TRBV21-1 is a pseudogene. The CDR3 length is 16 residues. The DNA of the CDR3 is TGTGCCAGCAGCAAACTGACTAGCGGGAGTATGAGCGAGCAGTACTTC. Translated, it gives CASSKLTSGSMSEQYF.

The J gene is TRBJ2-3, the V gene TRBV5-1; possibly TRBD2 for D (6 bases). The CDR3 totals 14 residues. Germline CDR1 is SGHRS and CDR2 is YFSETQ. The germline V and J ends were trimmed by 4 bases and 1 base, with 10 bases remaining between them. The CDR3 reads CASSPRRGTDTQYF. The CDR3 DNA follows: TGCGCCAGCAGCCCGAGGAGGGGCACAGATACGCAGTATTTT.

The gene calls are TRBV29-1 and TRBJ2-5, with 10 nucleotides matching TRBD2. Trimming at V came to 5 bases and at J to 0 bases, leaving 3 bases not matched to a gene. CDR3 length: 14 amino acids. Germline V gene sequence: CDR1 SQVTM, CDR2 ANQGSEA. CDR3 nucleotides: TGCAGCGTTCTAGGACTAGCGGACCAAGAGACCCAGTACTTC. Encoded protein: CSVLGLADQETQYF.

The V gene is TRBV5-1, the J gene TRBJ2-2, with 9 bases fitting TRBD1. CDR3 length equals 18 residues. Germline CDR1 SGHRS, CDR2 YFSETQ. With 2 bases clipped from V and 5 bases from J, the junction kept 13 bases outside the gene matches. The CDR3 nucleotides are TGCGCCAGCAGCTTCCACATACCGGGACAGGGAAGGACCGGGGAGCTGTTTTTT. This codes for CASSFHIPGQGRTGELFF.

The gene calls are TRBV9 and TRBJ2-1, with D uncertain. The length of the CDR3 is 12 residues. The germline V and J ends were trimmed by 3 bases and 10 bases, with 11 bases remaining between them. The germline gives CDR1 SGDLS, CDR2 YYNGEE. CDR3 protein: CASSGSIEEQFF. The CDR3 DNA is TGTGCCAGCAGCGGATCGATAGAGGAGCAGTTCTTC.

This clone was observed a few times. The gene calls are TRBV7-9 and TRBJ1-1, with D perhaps matching TRBD1 (6 bases). CDR3 length: 13 residues. V was cut by 4 bases and J by 1 base, with 7 bases left in between. The germline gives CDR1 SEHNR, CDR2 FQNEAQ (reference sequence). The CDR3 protein is CASSWTENTEAFF. CDR3 bases: TGTGCCAGCAGCTGGACAGAGAACACTGAAGCTTTCTTT.

As concerns this clone: Germline and junction disagree at one end, which may indicate a read error. The gene calls are TRBV2 and TRBJ1-5; D is possibly TRBD1 (5 bases). CDR3 length equals 14 residues. Germline values: CDR1 SNHLY, CDR2 FYNNEI. CDR3 amino acids: CASGRDLSNQPHHF. CDR3 sequence (DNA): TGTGCCAGCGGGCGGGACCTAAGCAATCAGCCCCATCATTTT.

The table lists this clone with a few counts. V and J are TRBV25-1 and TRBJ2-7, with D perhaps TRBD2 (6 bases). Between the trimmed V and J ends, which lost 4 bases and 12 bases, there was a span of 16 bases. The CDR3 is 12 amino acids. The germline V gene has CDR1 MGHDK and CDR2 SYGVNS. This CDR3 reads CASSGGSGVRYF. DNA for the CDR3: TGTGCCAGCAGTGGGGGCTCGGGGGTACGGTACTTC.

This rearrangement joins TRBV18 to TRBJ2-1, with D maybe TRBD1 (8 bases). The V end was cut by 3 bases, the J end by 1 base, with 13 bases between. The CDR3 runs 16 residues. CDR1 is KGHSH, CDR2 LQKENI, per germline. The CDR3 spells CASSPHRGGSYNEQFF. In DNA, the CDR3 is TGTGCCAGCTCACCTCACAGGGGGGGGTCCTACAATGAGCAGTTCTTC. Based on the CDR3 plus reference TRBV18 and TRBJ2-1, the full variable domain is NAGVMQNPRHLVRRRGQEARLRCSPMKGHSHVYWYRQLPEEGLKFMVYLQKENIIDESGMPKERFSAEFPKEGPSILRIQQVVRGDSAAYFCASSPHRGGSYNEQFFGPGTRLTVL.

This clone occurred a few times. The V gene is TRBV7-9, the J gene TRBJ2-2; 11 bases agree with TRBD2. This CDR3 is built from 16 residues. The V gene end was trimmed by 6 bases and the J gene end by 5 bases; junction bases not matched to a gene: 8. Germline V CDR1 and CDR2: SEHNR, FQNEAQ (reference sequence). The CDR3 DNA follows: TGTGCCAGCAGGGCCACTAGCGGGAGTTTGACCGGGGAGCTGTTTTTT. This codes for CASRATSGSLTGELFF.

This sequence joins TRBV3-1 (or the pseudogene TRBV3-2) and TRBJ2-1; 7 nucleotides match TRBD2. The J segment lost 5 bases and the V segment lost 1 base, leaving 11 bases of the junction unmatched. The CDR3 runs to 17 residues. CDR1 LGHDT and CDR2 YNNKEL come from the germline V gene (reference sequence). DNA of the CDR3: TGTGCCAGCAGCCAAGTTACTAGCGATCCTTGGAACAATGAGCAGTTCTTC. Amino acid sequence: CASSQVTSDPWNNEQFF.

This clone appeared once. The CDR3 spells CASSLRDNSYEQYF. CDR3 in DNA: TGTGCCAGCAGCTTACGGGACAACTCCTACGAGCAGTACTTC. The V gene is TRBV7-9, the J gene TRBJ2-7, with a possible D match to TRBD1 (6 bases). Trimming took off 2 bases at V and 0 bases at J, with 8 bases between the two ends. From germline, CDR1 is SEHNR and CDR2 FQNEAQ (reference sequence). This CDR3 has 14 amino acids.

The chain has TRBV25-1 and TRBJ2-5, with 11 bases matching TRBD1. Trimming removed 4 bases from V and 4 bases from J; junction bases left unmatched: 5. Germline V gene sequence: CDR1 MGHDK, CDR2 SYGVNS. The CDR3 runs 15 residues. CDR3 loop: CASSVGGTGGETQYF. DNA of the CDR3: TGTGCCAGCAGTGTAGGAGGGACAGGGGGAGAGACCCAGTACTTC. The full variable domain, rest sourced from reference TRBV25-1 and TRBJ2-5, is EADIYQTPRYLVIGTGKKITLECSQTMGHDKMYWYQQDPGMELHLIHYSYGVNSTEKGDLSSESTVSRIRTEHFPLTLESARPSHTSQYLCASSVGGTGGETQYFGPGTRLLVL.

The chain recombines TRBV15 with TRBJ1-1; perhaps TRBD1 as D (5 bases). This CDR3 contains 15 residues. V was shortened by 1 base and J by 3 bases, with 12 bases between the two germline ends. Germline V gene sequence: CDR1 LNHNV, CDR2 YYDKDF (reference sequence). CDR3 amino acids: CATSRGAGGDTEAFF. In DNA form, the CDR3 reads TGTGCCACCAGCAGAGGCGCAGGAGGGGACACTGAAGCTTTCTTT.

The chain links TRBV7-8 to TRBJ2-5, with TRBD2 matching over 9 bases. The V gene's germline CDR1 is SGHVS and CDR2 FQNEAQ. The CDR3 spans 16 residues. Germline trimming cut 1 base from V and 3 bases from J; bases unmatched to any gene: 6. CDR3 sequence: CASSLDRLAAKETQYF. The CDR3 region has the DNA TGTGCCAGCAGCTTAGACCGACTAGCGGCAAAAGAGACCCAGTACTTC.

This clone has more than one count but fewer than ten. In DNA form, the CDR3 reads TGTGCCAGCAGCCAGCCGGGGACAGAGCGAAATTCACCCCTCCACTTT. This translates into CASSQPGTERNSPLHF. V is TRBV3-1 (or the pseudogene TRBV3-2) and J is TRBJ1-6; 7 bases line up with TRBD1. CDR3 length equals 16 residues. Germline trimming cut 3 bases from V and 7 bases from J; bases unmatched to any gene: 9. CDR1 LGHDT and CDR2 YNNKEL come from the germline V gene (reference sequence).

This chain joins TRBV4-1 and TRBJ2-2; the D gene is possibly TRBD1 (6 bases). This CDR3 region has 16 residues. The germline gives CDR1 MGHRA, CDR2 YSYEKL. Trimming removed 1 base at V and 2 bases at J, with 11 bases between. CDR3 residues: CASSQGPGANTGELFF. The CDR3 DNA sequence: TGCGCCAGCAGCCAAGGCCCAGGGGCCAACACCGGGGAGCTGTTTTTT.

A note on this clone: Other nucleotide sequences in the sample specify the same CDR3. CDR3 protein: CASSQGSVTEAFF. CDR3 sequence (DNA): TGTGCCAGCTCACAGGGTAGCGTCACTGAAGCTTTCTTT. The V and J genes are TRBV19 and TRBJ1-1; a possible D gene is TRBD1 (6 bases). The ends were cut back, 9 bases at V and 4 bases at J, with 15 bases in the middle. The germline V gene has CDR1 LNHDA and CDR2 SQIVND (reference sequence). The CDR3 sequence is 13 residues long.

This clone was recorded only once. The rearrangement joins TRBV7-9 to TRBJ2-5; 8 bases align to TRBD1. The CDR3 spans 15 residues. Trimming removed 0 bases from V and 5 bases from J; junction bases left unmatched: 5. In germline, CDR1 is SEHNR, CDR2 FQNEAQ (reference sequence). The CDR3 here is CASSLATGAGETQYF. The CDR3 DNA is TGTGCCAGCAGCTTAGCGACAGGGGCGGGGGAGACCCAGTACTTC.

The J gene is TRBJ2-3, the V gene TRBV5-6, with 12 positions matching TRBD2. Trimming cost V 2 bases and J 2 bases; bases outside gene matches: 3. Germline V gene sequence: CDR1 SGHDT, CDR2 YYEEEE. The CDR3 length is 16 residues. CDR3 amino acids: CASSFWTSGVTDTQYF. CDR3 coding DNA: TGTGCCAGCAGCTTCTGGACTAGCGGGGTCACAGATACGCAGTATTTT.

V is TRBV18 and J is TRBJ1-6; 7 bases line up with TRBD1. Trimming took 6 bases from V and 6 from J; bases not matched to a gene: 8. The V gene's germline CDR1 is KGHSH and CDR2 LQKENI. There are 15 residues in the CDR3. The CDR3: CASSPSGQSNSPLHF. The CDR3 nucleotides read TGTGCCAGCTCTCCCTCGGGACAGAGTAATTCACCCCTCCACTTT.

V gene TRBV29-1 combines with J gene TRBJ2-5; 8 bases align to TRBD2. CDR1 is SQVTM, CDR2 ANQGSEA, per germline. Unmatched junction bases numbered 6, after V lost 5 bases and J lost 4 bases. The CDR3 has 13 amino acids. In DNA form, the CDR3 reads TGCAGCGTTTCCAGCGGGGGCTTAGAGACCCAGTACTTC. Its translation is CSVSSGGLETQYF.

This chain links TRBV18 with TRBJ2-1, with D possibly being TRBD2 (5 bases). There are 19 residues in the CDR3. Per germline, CDR1 KGHSH and CDR2 LQKENI. Trimming stripped 5 bases from V and 6 bases from J, with 29 bases between. The CDR3 DNA is TGTGCCAGCTCAGCGACTATCAGGCTCCCGGGCAGAATAATCAATGAGCAGTTCTTC. This encodes CASSATIRLPGRIINEQFF.

The chain links TRBV6-2 or TRBV6-3 to TRBJ2-4; TRBD2 agrees at 7 bases. V lost 6 bases, J lost 5 bases, and 10 bases stayed unmatched. This CDR3 has 15 amino acids. Germline-derived CDR1 and CDR2 are MNHEY and SVGEGT. The DNA for the CDR3 is TGTGCCAGCAGCCCAAGGGGTAGCGGGCAAAACATTCAGTACTTC. This codes for CASSPRGSGQNIQYF.

The genes are TRBV30 and TRBJ2-7; D is unclear. There are 14 residues in the CDR3. The germline CDR1 and CDR2 sequences are GTSNPN and SVGIG (reference sequence). Trimming removed 0 bases from V and 0 bases from J, with 9 bases in between. CDR3 DNA sequence: TGTGCCTGGAGTGTACCGTATAGCTCCTACGAGCAGTACTTC. Its protein is CAWSVPYSSYEQYF.

This chain links TRBV18 with TRBJ2-7; TRBD2 aligns across 15 bases. Germline V gene lookup returns CDR1 KGHSH and CDR2 LQKENI. The CDR3 sequence is 14 residues long. The V and J ends lost 5 bases and 13 bases, in that order; junction bases with no gene match: 9. The CDR3 DNA reads TGTGCCAGCTCAGCCCCCGGGACTAGCGGGAGGATTTACTTC. It encodes CASSAPGTSGRIYF.